The clone carrying this TCR beta chain was seen a single time. Its target is not known. These data belong to a study of T cell responses to AZD1222 COVID-19 vaccine. Study results and limitations: Donors were chiefly white British, with a greater number of females, and clonal diversity was perhaps underestimated.

The CDR3 consists of 14 residues. Trimming stripped 6 bases from V and 11 bases from J, with 21 bases between. CDR1 is PRHDT, CDR2 FYEKMQ, per germline (reference sequence). Some clones are missing from TCRdb's copy, which holds only in-frame ones; the method was immunoSEQ multiplex PCR. The sample contains about 170,000 clones, around 88% of which appear only once. The genes are TRBV13 and TRBJ2-3, with D perhaps matching TRBD2 (7 bases). The receptor's source is an adult who received the AZD1222 COVID-19 vaccine. The sequenced sample was peripheral blood, obtained 28 days after the second AZD1222 dose. The CDR3 loop reads CASRVGGRGPVQYF. The CDR3 bases are TGTGCCAGCAGGGTAGGTGGGCGGGGGCCCGTGCAGTATTTT.